This entry features one T cell receptor beta chain sequence. What it recognizes is unknown. A much larger clone sits a single nucleotide away, making a read error possible. These data belong to a study of T cells in Graves' hyperthyroidism and ophthalmopathy. Looking at the study overall: Initial diagnosis, before any treatment, was when peripheral blood was collected. General observations from the study: Most thyroid clonotypes that were expanded above 0.001 also turned up in blood.

There were TCR beta CDR3 regions amplified from RNA transcripts. A first-round RT-PCR of the TCR CDR3 used the HTBI primer set. TCRdb independently ran MiXCR on the multiplex PCR reads; one entry per CDR3 protein. Among under 400,000 distinct CDR3 sequences listed, around 13% were seen once. Diagnostic assessment was based on clinical symptoms, serum thyroxine and TRAb, thyroid ultrasound and orbital computed tomography. The PBMCs were sourced from fresh peripheral blood (about 10 ml). Trimming removed 7 bases at V and 5 bases at J, with 21 bases between. The germline V gene has CDR1 MNHNS and CDR2 SASEGT. This CDR3 comprises 15 residues.

The sample consisted of blood. The V and J genes are TRBV6-1 and TRBJ2-7; D remains ambiguous. The sequence was collected from a woman under 30 with Graves' hyperthyroidism. In nucleotides, the CDR3 is TGTGCCAGCATCTACAGTGGTAGTATACGGGACGAGCAGTACTTC. It codes for CASIYSGSIRDEQYF.